The 20 T cell receptor beta chains given below trace back to one sample, sequenced in a study of blood T cell repertoires in COVID-19. Profiling relied on immunoSEQ multiplex PCR, and the TCRdb table lists in-frame clones only, not all of them. This sample yields roughly 9,000 clones, of which about 90% are seen a single time; about a tenth belongs to the top ten. The sequencing sample was made of peripheral blood. Receptors originate from a man aged 60-69 years with acute or convalescent COVID-19.

The genes are TRBV28 and TRBJ2-7, with unresolved D. Germline lookup yields CDR1 MDHEN and CDR2 SYDVKM. The ends were cut back, 8 bases at V and 1 base at J, with 12 bases in the middle. The CDR3 totals 13 residues. The CDR3, as DNA: TGTGCCAGCGTGGCAGGTCCTTCCTACGAGCAGTACTTC. Amino acid sequence: CASVAGPSYEQYF.

The CDR3, as DNA: TGTGCCAGCAGTTCTCGGACAGGGCGAGGTTATGGCTACACCTTC. Protein: CASSSRTGRGYGYTF. This sequence joins TRBV28 and TRBJ1-2, with 8 positions matching TRBD1. The germline V gene has CDR1 MDHEN and CDR2 SYDVKM. The CDR3 runs 15 residues. Trimming cost V 4 bases and J 5 bases; bases outside gene matches: 9.

The chain employs TRBV10-3 and TRBJ1-1; 10 nucleotides line up with TRBD1. CDR1 is ENHRY, CDR2 SYGVKD, per germline. The CDR3 is made up of 15 amino acids. V lost 5 bases and J lost 1; bases outside the gene matches: 4. CDR3 nucleotide sequence: TGTGCCATCAGTCCGGGACAGGGGCGGAACACTGAAGCTTTCTTT. This gives the protein CAISPGQGRNTEAFF.

This sequence joins TRBV14 and TRBJ2-1; TRBD2 matches 13 bases. This CDR3 has 18 residues. V was clipped by 1 base and J by 4 bases; unmatched bases: 7. The germline V gene has CDR1 SGHDN and CDR2 FVKESK. CDR3 sequence: CASSQGGLAGVAYNEQFF. CDR3 bases: TGTGCCAGCAGCCAAGGTGGACTAGCGGGGGTAGCATACAATGAGCAGTTCTTC.

This clone was seen only a few times. The chain recombines TRBV19 with TRBJ1-5; a weak D match, TRBD1 (6 bases). V lost 3 bases and J 3 bases, leaving 15 bases between the germline ends. Per germline, CDR1 LNHDA and CDR2 SQIVND (reference sequence). The CDR3 is 16 amino acids. CDR3 residues: CASSIGRGFSNQPQHF. DNA for the CDR3: TGTGCCAGTAGTATTGGCAGGGGATTTTCCAATCAGCCCCAGCATTTT.

Concerning this clone: One junction end disagrees with the germline gene, perhaps due to a read error. The V and J genes are TRBV12-3 or TRBV12-4 and TRBJ1-1, with D unresolved. The CDR3 is 12 residues long. CDR3 nucleotide sequence: TGTGCCAGCAGTCAAAACGGACGGCCGCGGGACTTT. Encoded protein: CASSQNGRPRDF.

The rearrangement links TRBV3-1 (or the pseudogene TRBV3-2) to TRBJ1-1, with D possibly TRBD1 on 5 matching bases. Trimming removed 11 bases at V and 4 bases at J, with 20 bases between. Germline assignment: CDR1 LGHDT and CDR2 YNNKEL (reference sequence). The CDR3 loop spans 14 amino acids. The CDR3 DNA follows: TGTGCCCCCCATAACGGGGGTCACTCCACTGAAGCTTTCTTT. This translates into CAPHNGGHSTEAFF.

The V gene is TRBV15, the J gene TRBJ2-5, with 8 bases identical to TRBD2. Losses at the gene ends were 5 bases for V and 1 base for J; bases not matched to a gene: 6. This CDR3 has 15 amino acids. CDR1 and CDR2 from the germline V gene are LNHNV and YYDKDF (reference sequence). The CDR3 here is CATSPAGGAQETQYF. The CDR3 nucleotides read TGTGCCACCAGCCCTGCGGGGGGAGCCCAAGAGACCCAGTACTTC.

This chain links TRBV4-1 with TRBJ2-1; TRBD2 is a possible D gene (5 bases). Germline V gene sequence: CDR1 MGHRA, CDR2 YSYEKL. This CDR3 has 16 amino acids. Trimming removed 2 bases at V and 0 bases at J, with 11 bases between. The CDR3, as DNA: TGCGCCAGCAGCCAAAGAGCGGCAAGCTCCTACAATGAGCAGTTCTTC. As protein: CASSQRAASSYNEQFF.

The chain employs TRBV9 and TRBJ2-1; 12 nucleotides align to TRBD2. The CDR3 runs to 21 residues. V lost 0 bases to trimming and J lost 4 bases; unmatched junction nucleotides: 17. Germline-derived CDR1 and CDR2 are SGDLS and YYNGEE. The CDR3 sequence is CASSVASLAGGGGGKYNEQFF. The CDR3 DNA follows: TGTGCCAGCAGCGTAGCCTCACTAGCGGGAGGCGGGGGGGGGAAATACAATGAGCAGTTCTTC.

This clone is classed as medium-sized. The J gene is TRBJ2-7, the V gene TRBV14; 7 nucleotides match TRBD2. J lost 4 bases, V lost 5 bases, and 11 bases had no gene match. The V gene's germline CDR1 is SGHDN and CDR2 FVKESK. This CDR3 is built from 15 residues. CDR3 region: CASSNPGGGTYEQYF. The CDR3 bases are TGTGCCAGCAGCAACCCGGGAGGTGGGACTTACGAGCAGTACTTC. Variable domain in full (rest from reference TRBV14 and TRBJ2-7): EAGVTQFPSHSVIEKGQTVTLRCDPISGHDNLYWYRRVMGKEIKFLLHFVKESKQDESGMPNNRFLAERTGGTYSTLKVQPAELEDSGVYFCASSNPGGGTYEQYFGPGTRLTVT.

The V call is TRBV5-4, the J call TRBJ1-3, with 11 bases identical to TRBD1. The CDR3 has 15 amino acids. In germline, CDR1 is SGHNT, CDR2 YYREEE (reference sequence). V lost 4 bases, J lost 2 bases, and 2 bases stayed unmatched. The CDR3 sequence: CASSGGQGAGNTIYF. CDR3 sequence (DNA): TGTGCCAGCAGCGGGGGACAGGGGGCTGGAAACACCATATATTTT.

The chain joins TRBV13 to TRBJ1-1, with a tentative D call TRBD1 (6 bases). V dropped 5 bases and J dropped 6 bases, with 13 bases sitting between them. CDR1 and CDR2 from the germline V gene are PRHDT and FYEKMQ (reference sequence). The CDR3 runs to 13 residues. CDR3: CASSTPTGPEAFF. CDR3 DNA sequence: TGTGCCAGCAGCACTCCAACAGGGCCTGAAGCTTTCTTT.

This chain links TRBV5-1 with TRBJ2-2, with TRBD1 matching 10 bases. The CDR3 is 15 residues long. Germline CDR1 reads SGHRS; CDR2 reads YFSETQ. After removal of 6 bases from V and 5 bases from J, the junction contained 7 bases not matched to a gene. CDR3 nucleotides: TGCGCCAGCACCAGACAGGGGGCGGTGACCGGGGAGCTGTTTTTT. Its protein is CASTRQGAVTGELFF.

CDR3 DNA: TGCGCCAGCAGCGGCCAGGGAGGATTGTGGCAGTATTTT. The encoded protein is CASSGQGGLWQYF. J is TRBJ2-3 and V is TRBV10-2, with D possibly being TRBD2 (6 bases). The CDR3 spans 13 residues. The germline V gene encodes CDR1 WSHSY and CDR2 SAAADI. Trimming took 6 bases from V and 11 from J, leaving 18 bases between them.

This clone has only one observation. This chain uses TRBV6-6 with TRBJ1-2, with a possible D match to TRBD1 (6 bases). Trimming stripped 6 bases from V and 4 bases from J, with 15 bases between. There are 14 residues in the CDR3. Germline CDR1 and CDR2: MNHNY and SVGAGI (reference sequence). In DNA form, the CDR3 reads TGTGCCAGCAGCCAGGACAGTTTTTTCTATGGCTACACCTTC. Translating gives CASSQDSFFYGYTF.

The chain couples TRBV27 to TRBJ2-1; 10 bases fit TRBD1. CDR1 and CDR2 (germline): MNHEY, SMNVEV (reference sequence). This CDR3 contains 16 residues. The trim removed 3 bases at V and 10 bases at J, leaving 12 bases unmatched. The CDR3 here is CASSLGSGTGAWEQFF. The CDR3 nucleotides read TGTGCCAGCAGTTTGGGGAGTGGGACAGGGGCTTGGGAGCAGTTCTTC.

The chain combines TRBV7-9 with TRBJ2-1; weak D call: TRBD1 (6 bases). The CDR3 contains 15 residues. Between the trimmed V and J ends, which lost 5 bases and 0 bases, there was a span of 11 bases. In germline, CDR1 is SEHNR, CDR2 FQNEAQ (reference sequence). CDR3 loop: CASSGGQTSYNEQFF. The CDR3 bases are TGTGCCAGCAGCGGAGGACAGACCTCCTACAATGAGCAGTTCTTC.

This clone showed up just a few times. The genes are TRBV28 and TRBJ2-1, with 14 positions matching TRBD2. The CDR3 totals 14 residues. V shed 6 bases and J 9 bases; nucleotides not matched to a gene: 4. Germline lookup yields CDR1 MDHEN and CDR2 SYDVKM. The CDR3 region is CASRTSGGASEQFF. The CDR3 DNA reads as TGTGCCAGCAGGACTAGCGGGGGGGCAAGTGAGCAGTTCTTC.

CDR3 in DNA: TGTGCCAGCAGCTTGGGGGCTTCAACTGGAAACACCATATATTTT. This encodes CASSLGASTGNTIYF. This chain connects TRBV5-4 to TRBJ1-3; D is uncertain. Trimming removed 0 bases at V and 2 bases at J, with 9 bases between. In germline, CDR1 is SGHNT, CDR2 YYREEE (reference sequence). There are 15 residues in the CDR3.